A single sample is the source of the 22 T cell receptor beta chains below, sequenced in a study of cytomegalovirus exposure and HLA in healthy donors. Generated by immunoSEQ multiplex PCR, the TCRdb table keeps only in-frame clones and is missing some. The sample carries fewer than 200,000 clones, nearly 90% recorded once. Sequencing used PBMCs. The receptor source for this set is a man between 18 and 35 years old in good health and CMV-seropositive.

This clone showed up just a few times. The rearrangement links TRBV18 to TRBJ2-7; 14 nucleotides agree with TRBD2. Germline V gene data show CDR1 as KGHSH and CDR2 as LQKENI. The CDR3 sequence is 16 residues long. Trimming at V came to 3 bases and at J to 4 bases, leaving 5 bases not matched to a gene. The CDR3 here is CASSPRGLAGEYEQYF. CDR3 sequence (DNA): TGTGCCAGCTCACCGAGGGGACTAGCGGGAGAATACGAGCAGTACTTC.

The CDR3 loop is CASSQGEASGGYTF. The CDR3 coding sequence is TGTGCCAGCAGCCAAGGGGAGGCGTCTGGTGGCTACACCTTC. The rearrangement links TRBV2 to TRBJ1-2; TRBD1 is a possible D gene (5 bases). The V gene lost 6 bases and the J gene lost 7 bases, with 18 bases spanning the gap. Germline-derived CDR1 and CDR2 are SNHLY and FYNNEI. This CDR3 is built from 14 residues.

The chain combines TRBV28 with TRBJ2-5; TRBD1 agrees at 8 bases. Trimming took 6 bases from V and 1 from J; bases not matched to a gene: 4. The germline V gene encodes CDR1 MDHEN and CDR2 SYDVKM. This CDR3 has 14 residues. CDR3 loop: CASSPGQAQETQYF. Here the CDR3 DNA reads TGTGCCAGCAGCCCGGGACAGGCCCAAGAGACCCAGTACTTC.

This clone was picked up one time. The CDR3 spells CASSFVAGNTGELFF. CDR3 coding DNA: TGTGCCAGCAGCTTTGTAGCCGGGAACACCGGGGAGCTGTTTTTT. The chain couples TRBV5-8 to TRBJ2-2; D is undetermined. CDR1 SGHTS and CDR2 YDEGEE come from the germline V gene. The V gene lost 2 bases and the J gene lost 1 base, with 9 bases spanning the gap. The length of the CDR3 is 15 residues.

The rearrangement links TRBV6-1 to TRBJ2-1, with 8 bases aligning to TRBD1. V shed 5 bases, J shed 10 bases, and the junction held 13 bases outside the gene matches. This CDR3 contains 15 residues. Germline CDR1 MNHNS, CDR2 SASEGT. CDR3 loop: CASSRRSSGGGEQFF. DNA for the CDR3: TGTGCCAGCAGTCGGAGGAGCTCAGGGGGCGGGGAGCAGTTCTTC.

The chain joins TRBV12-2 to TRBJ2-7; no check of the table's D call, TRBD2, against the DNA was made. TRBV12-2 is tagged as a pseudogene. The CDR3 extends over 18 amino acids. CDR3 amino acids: CASRQINYSGRETYEQYF. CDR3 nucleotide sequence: TGTGCAAGTCGCCAAATCAATTACAGCGGGAGGGAAACCTACGAGCAGTACTTC.

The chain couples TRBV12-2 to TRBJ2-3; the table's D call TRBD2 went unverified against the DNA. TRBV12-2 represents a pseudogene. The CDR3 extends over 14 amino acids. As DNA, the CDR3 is TGTGCAAGTCGCTTCCGACTACCCCGAGATACGCAGTATTTT. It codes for CASRFRLPRDTQYF.

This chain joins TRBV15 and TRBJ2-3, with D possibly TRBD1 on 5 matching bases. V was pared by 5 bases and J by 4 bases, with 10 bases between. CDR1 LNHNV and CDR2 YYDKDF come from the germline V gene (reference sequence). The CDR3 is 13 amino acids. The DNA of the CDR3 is TGTGCCACCAGCTTTCGACAGTCAGATACGCAGTATTTT. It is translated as CATSFRQSDTQYF.

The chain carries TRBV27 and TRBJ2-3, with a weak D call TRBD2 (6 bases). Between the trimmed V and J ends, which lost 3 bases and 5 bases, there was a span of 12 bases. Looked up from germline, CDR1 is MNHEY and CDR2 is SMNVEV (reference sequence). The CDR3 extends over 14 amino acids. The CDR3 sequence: CASSFGAGGDTQYF. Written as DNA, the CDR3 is TGTGCCAGCAGTTTCGGAGCGGGTGGAGATACGCAGTATTTT.

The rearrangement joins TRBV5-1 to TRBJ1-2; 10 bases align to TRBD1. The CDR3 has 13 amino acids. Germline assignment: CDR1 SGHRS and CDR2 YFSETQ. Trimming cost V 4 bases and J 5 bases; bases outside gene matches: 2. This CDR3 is CASSGTGEYGYTF. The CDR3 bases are TGCGCCAGCAGCGGGACAGGGGAGTATGGCTACACCTTC. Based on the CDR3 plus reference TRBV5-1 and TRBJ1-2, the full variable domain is KAGVTQTPRYLIKTRGQQVTLSCSPISGHRSVSWYQQTPGQGLQFLFEYFSETQRNKGNFPGRFSGRQFSNSRSEMNVSTLELGDSALYLCASSGTGEYGYTFGSGTRLTVV.

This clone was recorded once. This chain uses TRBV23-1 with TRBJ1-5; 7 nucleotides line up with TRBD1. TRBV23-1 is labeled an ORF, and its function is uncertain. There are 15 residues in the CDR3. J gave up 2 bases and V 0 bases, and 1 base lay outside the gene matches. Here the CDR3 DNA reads TGCGCCAGCAGTCAATCAGACAGGGGCAATCAGCCCCAGCATTTT. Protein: CASSQSDRGNQPQHF.

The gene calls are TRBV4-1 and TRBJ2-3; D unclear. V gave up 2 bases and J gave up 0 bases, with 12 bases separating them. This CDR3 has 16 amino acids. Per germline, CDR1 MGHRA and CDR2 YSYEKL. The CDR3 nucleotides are TGCGCCAGCAGCCAACTTAGCAAAACTAGCACAGATACGCAGTATTTT. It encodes CASSQLSKTSTDTQYF.

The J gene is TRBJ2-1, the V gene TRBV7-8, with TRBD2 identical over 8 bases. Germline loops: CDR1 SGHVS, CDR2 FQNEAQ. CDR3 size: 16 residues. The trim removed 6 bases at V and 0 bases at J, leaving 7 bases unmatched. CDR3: CASSPLAGTSYNEQFF. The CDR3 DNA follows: TGTGCCAGCAGTCCGTTAGCGGGGACCTCCTACAATGAGCAGTTCTTC.

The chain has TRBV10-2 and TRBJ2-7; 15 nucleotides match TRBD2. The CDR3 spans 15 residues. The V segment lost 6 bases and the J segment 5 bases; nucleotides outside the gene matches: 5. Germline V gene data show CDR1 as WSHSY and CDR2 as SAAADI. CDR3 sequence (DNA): TGCGCCAGCAGCGGGACTAGCGGGAGGATCCACGAGCAGTACTTC. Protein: CASSGTSGRIHEQYF.

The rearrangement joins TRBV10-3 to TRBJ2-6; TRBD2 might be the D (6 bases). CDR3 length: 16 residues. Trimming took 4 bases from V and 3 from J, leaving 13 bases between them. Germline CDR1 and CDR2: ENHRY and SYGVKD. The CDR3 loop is CAISGTGDNGANVLTF. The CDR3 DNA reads TGTGCCATCAGTGGTACGGGGGATAATGGGGCCAACGTCCTGACTTTC.

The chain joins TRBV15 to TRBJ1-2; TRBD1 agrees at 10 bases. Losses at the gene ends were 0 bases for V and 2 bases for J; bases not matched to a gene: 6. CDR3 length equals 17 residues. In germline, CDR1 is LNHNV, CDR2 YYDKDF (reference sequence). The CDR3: CATSRDGTGATNYGYTF. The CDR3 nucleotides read TGTGCCACCAGCAGAGATGGGACAGGGGCAACAAACTATGGCTACACCTTC.

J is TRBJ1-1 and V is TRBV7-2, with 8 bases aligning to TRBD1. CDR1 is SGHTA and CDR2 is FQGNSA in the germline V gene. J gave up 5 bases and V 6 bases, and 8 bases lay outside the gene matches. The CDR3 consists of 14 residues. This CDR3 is CASRDRARGTEAFF. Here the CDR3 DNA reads TGTGCCAGCAGGGACAGGGCGAGAGGGACTGAAGCTTTCTTT.

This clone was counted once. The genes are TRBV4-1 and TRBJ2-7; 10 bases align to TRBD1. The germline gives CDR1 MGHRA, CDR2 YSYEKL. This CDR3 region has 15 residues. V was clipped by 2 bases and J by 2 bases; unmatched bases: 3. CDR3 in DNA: TGCGCCAGCAGCCAAACCGGGACAGGGGCCTACGAGCAGTACTTC. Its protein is CASSQTGTGAYEQYF.

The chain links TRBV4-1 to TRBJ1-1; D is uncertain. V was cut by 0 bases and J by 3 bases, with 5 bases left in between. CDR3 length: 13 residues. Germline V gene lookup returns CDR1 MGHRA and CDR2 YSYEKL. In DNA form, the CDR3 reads TGCGCCAGCAGCCAAGACACTTACACTGAAGCTTTCTTT. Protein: CASSQDTYTEAFF.

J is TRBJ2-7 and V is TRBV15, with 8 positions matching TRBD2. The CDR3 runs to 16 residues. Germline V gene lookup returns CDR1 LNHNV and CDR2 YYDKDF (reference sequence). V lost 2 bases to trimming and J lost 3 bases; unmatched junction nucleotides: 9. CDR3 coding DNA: TGTGCCACCAGCAGACCTCCCACTAGCGGTGGCTACGAGCAGTACTTC. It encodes CATSRPPTSGGYEQYF.

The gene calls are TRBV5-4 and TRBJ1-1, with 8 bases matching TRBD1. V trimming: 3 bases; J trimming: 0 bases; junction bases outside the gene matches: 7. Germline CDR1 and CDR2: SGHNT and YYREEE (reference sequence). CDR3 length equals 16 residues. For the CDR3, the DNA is TGTGCCAGCAGCTCCCAGGCGGGACAGGTGAACACTGAAGCTTTCTTT. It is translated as CASSSQAGQVNTEAFF.

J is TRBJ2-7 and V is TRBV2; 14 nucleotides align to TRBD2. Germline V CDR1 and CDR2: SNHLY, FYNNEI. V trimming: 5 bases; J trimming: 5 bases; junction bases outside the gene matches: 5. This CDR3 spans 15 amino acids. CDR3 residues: CASSPRTSGRHEQYF. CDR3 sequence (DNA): TGTGCCAGCAGTCCGAGGACTAGCGGGAGGCACGAGCAGTACTTC.